This T cell receptor (beta chain) was found in a study of identical twins. This clonotype showed up many times. The antigen is not known. Template switching introduced a universal primer site, and the cDNA bore unique molecular identifiers. In TCRdb, the 5' RACE reads were re-called with MiXCR into one record per CDR3 protein. The table records roughly 250,000 distinct CDR3 sequences, about an eighth of them present only once. Study-wide results and limits: Among monozygotic twins, out-of-frame TCR alpha sharing exceeded what models predicted.

Germline CDR1 is SGHDT and CDR2 is YYEEEE. This CDR3 has 17 amino acids. The V gene lost 6 bases and the J gene lost 0 bases, with 20 bases spanning the gap. The V call is TRBV5-6, the J call TRBJ2-3, with a possible D match to TRBD1 (6 bases). Input material: memory (CD45RO+) T cells sorted from blood. This clonotype originated in a woman aged 18 to 35 in good health. For the CDR3, the DNA is TGTGCCAGCAACCGATTTATGGACAGTACTAGCACAGATACGCAGTATTTT. It translates to CASNRFMDSTSTDTQYF.